This entry describes one T cell receptor (beta chain). Its antigen has not been determined. No much larger clone is present one base from it, and per-base qualities are unavailable. All of the isolated RNA was reverse transcribed with the High Capacity cDNA Reverse Transcription Kit, so expressed TCRB transcripts were sequenced. Deep immunoSEQ sequencing was applied to naive, central memory and regulatory T cell samples, giving an average of around 4 million total reads per sample. After sorted cells were lysed in RLT buffer, RNA was extracted with DNase-treated RNeasy Micro or Mini kits, with the choice depending on cell number. Each cell subset was processed on its own to prevent cross-contamination, while patient and healthy donor samples were processed together. Using the immunoSEQ multiplex PCR, TCRB sequences were amplified from cDNA into 87-bp fragments spanning the CDR3 region. Sequencing of the amplicons was performed on the Illumina HiSeq platform. In the paper's pipeline: Synthetic template baselines were used to correct PCR bias computationally, reads within Hamming distance 2 were collapsed, and singletons that could not be merged were discarded. Reads were aligned against IMGT to assign V, D and J genes, CDR3 length and insertions or deletions at six rearrangement sites. Within each subset, clonotype counts were normalized to sorted cell number, after which true diversity and Gini coefficients were computed with the tcR R package. Repertoire sharing was quantified using the overlap coefficient calculated on TCRB nucleotide sequences. Out-of-frame TCRB sequences from naive cells were analyzed to stand in for the pre-selection repertoire. TCRdb holds this immuneACCESS table with in-frame rearrangements only. Some clones are missing; in checked studies, unresolved V genes explain under half, and the rest has no known cause. That table furnishes V, J and clone size, whereas the DNA furnished D and trimming. The sample has hundreds of thousands of clones on record, 10% to 12% of them singletons. The ten most abundant clones make up approximately 0.05% of the sample.

Each donor gave one peripheral blood draw, averaging roughly 100 mL, which was collected into heparinised tubes. Naive, central memory, regulatory and stem cell-like memory CD4+ T cells were sorted on a BD FACSAria II using a panel including CD45RO, CCR7, CD25, CD127, CD95 and CD27. Every sorted population had a purity above 95%. Right away, PBMCs were isolated by Lymphoprep density gradient centrifugation and were stained directly, with no culture step. Samples were stained and sorted in pairs, with one healthy donor and one patient per experiment, so that batch effects were minimized. The data stem from a study of beta chain features in type 1 diabetes (dated by TCRdb to the late 2010s). Some background on the complete study: Patients and healthy donors did not differ in mean age, gender distribution, total cell number or subset yield. Across all samples, about 110 million sorted cells were examined, and cell number per subset correlated strongly with RNA yield. The study compared TCRB repertoires of sorted circulating CD4+ T cell subsets between recently diagnosed type 1 diabetes patients and matched healthy donors. Whereas all 30 or so donors provided naive and central memory subsets, regulatory and stem cell-like memory subsets were isolated from just 8 patients and about eight healthy donors. Study-wide findings and limitations: Because cDNA was sequenced instead of genomic DNA, activated cells with high expression could be over-represented, although the groups did not differ in activation or CD3 levels. Fewer insertions and more nucleotide deletions at VDJ recombination sites were observed in patients with type 1 diabetes, implying thymic rearrangement abnormalities. Because small numbers of individuals were included in the HLA sub-analyses, any influence of HLA type on TCRB rearrangement was left unresolved. A moderate but significant shortening of TCRB CDR3 length was observed in type 1 diabetes patients in all four CD4+ subsets. Shorter templates might have been favored by PCR, but patient and control samples were amplified and corrected together, so both groups would have been affected equally by any skew. Naive, central memory and regulatory TCRB repertoires appeared more similar among patients than among healthy donors.

V gives up 0 bases and J gives up 2 bases, and the segment between their germline ends measures 10 bases. Spanning cysteine to phenylalanine, the CDR3 consists of 15 amino acids. The entry retains the CDR3 DNA only, 45 bases that are in frame from base 1. Looking up the germline V gene yields CDR1 MGHRA and CDR2 YSYEKL. The TCR originated in a woman aged 18-29 years in good health. The chain couples TRBV4-1 to TRBJ1-2; the D gene cannot be named for sure. Sequences were obtained from naive CD4+ T cells from blood. The sample's cell subset or site label, in plain terms: true naive CD4+ T cells. The CDR3: CASSQDPNTNYGYTF. The nucleotide sequence reads TGCGCCAGCAGCCAAGATCCCAATACGAACTATGGCTACACCTTC.